The 16 T cell receptor beta chains presented below share a single source sample, sequenced in a study of cytomegalovirus exposure and HLA in healthy donors. 60 Vbeta and 13 Jbeta primers were used in PCR. Some clones are missing from TCRdb's copy, which holds only in-frame ones; the method was immunoSEQ multiplex PCR. The sample has under 110,000 clones, 82% seen once. What was sequenced was PBMCs. The receptors were sampled from a middle-aged man in good health and CMV-seronegative.

This clone has a single count. The chain joins TRBV9 to TRBJ2-5, with TRBD1 matching 9 bases. Germline CDR1 and CDR2: SGDLS and YYNGEE. CDR3 length: 14 amino acids. Trimming at V came to 4 bases and at J to 3 bases, leaving 4 bases not matched to a gene. The CDR3 coding sequence is TGTGCCAGCAGCCCCTGGGACAGGGAAGAGACCCAGTACTTC. Translation: CASSPWDREETQYF.

This sequence joins TRBV19 and TRBJ2-3; 10 nucleotides match TRBD1. The CDR3 has 17 residues. The V and J ends lost 4 bases and 8 bases, in that order; junction bases with no gene match: 15. Per the germline V gene, CDR1 is LNHDA and CDR2 is SQIVND (reference sequence). The CDR3 reads CASSTLTTGGLGGTQYF. Written as DNA, the CDR3 is TGTGCCAGTAGTACCCTGACGACAGGGGGCTTAGGGGGTACGCAGTATTTT.

J is TRBJ2-2 and V is TRBV29-1; 7 bases line up with TRBD1. Germline assignment: CDR1 SQVTM and CDR2 ANQGSEA. With 3 bases clipped from V and 7 bases from J, the junction kept 2 bases outside the gene matches. The CDR3 totals 12 residues. CDR3 DNA sequence: TGCAGCGTTGACTCAGGGGGCGGGGAGCTGTTTTTT. Protein: CSVDSGGGELFF.

This clone was found once. The rearrangement uses TRBV30 and TRBJ1-5; D is possibly TRBD1 (6 bases). This CDR3 contains 13 residues. V lost 2 bases and J 5 bases, leaving 10 bases between the germline ends. From germline, CDR1 is GTSNPN and CDR2 SVGIG (reference sequence). The CDR3 DNA reads as TGTGCCTGGAGTTCAGAGGGGGATCAGCCCCAGCATTTT. It codes for CAWSSEGDQPQHF.

V usage is TRBV10-1 and J usage is TRBJ2-6; possible D gene TRBD1, 5 bases. V was trimmed by 0 bases and J by 4 bases, leaving 13 bases between them. The length of the CDR3 is 17 residues. CDR1 and CDR2 (germline): WNHNN, SYGVQD (reference sequence). The CDR3 loop is CASSESRGLAGANVLTF. CDR3 nucleotide sequence: TGCGCCAGCAGTGAGTCAAGGGGTTTGGCGGGGGCCAACGTCCTGACTTTC.

The table lists this clone with a few counts. The chain couples TRBV7-2 to TRBJ2-1; tentative D call: TRBD1 (6 bases). The CDR3 consists of 13 residues. Trimming removed 7 bases at V and 5 bases at J, with 12 bases between. The germline gives CDR1 SGHTA, CDR2 FQGNSA. The CDR3 DNA reads as TGTGCCAGCACGACAAACAGGGACAATGAGCAGTTCTTC. Its protein is CASTTNRDNEQFF.

This rearrangement joins TRBV5-1 to TRBJ2-3; TRBD2 aligns across 8 bases. Germline trimming cut 7 bases from V and 4 bases from J; bases unmatched to any gene: 8. The germline V gene encodes CDR1 SGHRS and CDR2 YFSETQ. The length of the CDR3 is 14 residues. In DNA, the CDR3 is TGCGCCAGCGGCCAAGGACTAGCAGCAGATACGCAGTATTTT. It encodes CASGQGLAADTQYF.

The V call is TRBV19, the J call TRBJ1-4; 12 bases are shared with TRBD1. The CDR3 runs to 15 residues. Trimming took 3 bases from V and 13 from J; bases not matched to a gene: 9. Germline V lookup: CDR1 LNHDA, CDR2 SQIVND (reference sequence). The CDR3 region has the DNA TGTGCCAGTAGTATCGCGGGACAGGGGGCTTATAGACTGTTTTTT. Translation gives CASSIAGQGAYRLFF.

This chain joins TRBV15 and TRBJ1-4; no clear D gene. CDR1 LNHNV and CDR2 YYDKDF come from the germline V gene (reference sequence). The CDR3 spans 16 residues. V was cut by 9 bases and J by 8 bases, with 25 bases left in between. The CDR3 DNA reads as TGTGCCACGCATGACGACTGGTCCGTAACAAAGGAAAAACTGTTTTTT. Encoded protein: CATHDDWSVTKEKLFF.

This clone was recorded a few times. The chain carries TRBV6-6 and TRBJ2-5; 7 bases are a match to TRBD1. Germline V gene lookup returns CDR1 MNHNY and CDR2 SVGAGI (reference sequence). V lost 4 bases, J lost 5 bases, and 7 bases stayed unmatched. This CDR3 spans 14 amino acids. As DNA, the CDR3 is TGTGCCAGCAGTTCCGGGACAGCCATGGAGACCCAGTACTTC. Its translation is CASSSGTAMETQYF.

V and J are TRBV5-1 and TRBJ2-2; D remains ambiguous. Trimming removed 4 bases at V and 6 bases at J, with 13 bases between. The CDR3 contains 14 residues. Germline loops: CDR1 SGHRS, CDR2 YFSETQ. The CDR3 loop is CASSLSQVAGELFF. The CDR3 bases are TGCGCCAGCAGCCTATCTCAAGTAGCCGGGGAGCTGTTTTTT.

The V and J genes are TRBV6-6 and TRBJ2-7; TRBD1 matches 10 bases. After removal of 6 bases from V and 6 bases from J, the junction contained 8 bases not matched to a gene. The CDR3 has 14 amino acids. Germline CDR1 MNHNY, CDR2 SVGAGI (reference sequence). CDR3 loop: CASSPSRTGGEQYV. DNA of the CDR3: TGTGCCAGCAGCCCATCCCGGACAGGGGGCGAGCAGTACGTC.

This clone was seen only a few times. The V gene is TRBV4-2, the J gene TRBJ1-3; D call uncertain. CDR3 size: 13 residues. The germline V gene encodes CDR1 LGHNA and CDR2 YNFKEQ. V was clipped by 4 bases and J by 2 bases, with 6 bases between them. The CDR3 DNA follows: TGTGCCAGCAGCCCGGGGACTGGAAACACCATATATTTT. Amino acid sequence: CASSPGTGNTIYF.

This chain links TRBV5-1 with TRBJ1-4, with 7 positions matching TRBD1. The V gene end was trimmed by 7 bases and the J gene end by 0 bases; junction bases not matched to a gene: 6. Germline V gene sequence: CDR1 SGHRS, CDR2 YFSETQ. This CDR3 has 15 residues. CDR3 residues: CASRDRPATNEKLFF. DNA of the CDR3: TGCGCCAGCCGGGACAGACCTGCAACTAATGAAAAACTGTTTTTT.

J is TRBJ1-1 and V is TRBV11-2; TRBD1 agrees at 7 bases. The V gene's germline CDR1 is SGHAT and CDR2 FQNNGV. V trimming: 5 bases; J trimming: 0 bases; junction bases outside the gene matches: 3. The CDR3 contains 14 residues. Here the CDR3 DNA reads TGTGCCAGCAGCCCACAGGGGATGAACACTGAAGCTTTCTTT. It codes for CASSPQGMNTEAFF.

V usage is TRBV19 and J usage is TRBJ1-4, with 9 positions matching TRBD1. The CDR3 is 15 amino acids. Germline loops: CDR1 LNHDA, CDR2 SQIVND (reference sequence). J lost 8 bases, V lost 3 bases, and 7 bases had no gene match. The CDR3 loop reads CASSIRGTGPEKLFF. CDR3 DNA: TGTGCCAGTAGTATTAGGGGGACAGGGCCGGAAAAACTGTTTTTT.